A single sample is the source of the 2 T cell receptor beta chains below, sequenced in a study of shared clonotypes between healthy human individuals. The table came from immunoSEQ multiplex PCR; TCRdb's copy has only in-frame clones and leaves some out. Of around 200,000 clones listed, roughly 91% are singletons. Material for sequencing was naive CD4+ T cells sorted from blood. The subset denotes: CD45RA+ positively selected. These receptors were taken from a woman between 25 and 40 years old in good health.

The chain has TRBV4-1 and TRBJ1-2, with 9 nucleotides matching TRBD1. With V trimmed by 1 base and J by 8 bases, 11 bases remained unmatched. There are 16 residues in the CDR3. CDR1 is MGHRA, CDR2 YSYEKL, per germline. The CDR3 spells CASSQVTGQGFYGYTF. The CDR3 DNA reads as TGCGCCAGCAGCCAAGTTACGGGACAGGGTTTCTACGGCTACACCTTC.

The chain is built from TRBV2 and TRBJ1-5; D gene ambiguous. This CDR3 spans 15 amino acids. Germline lookup yields CDR1 SNHLY and CDR2 FYNNEI. With 3 bases removed from V and 1 base from J, the gap between germline ends came to 10 bases. The DNA of the CDR3 is TGTGCCAGCAGTGATTTTTTGGAGAGCAATCAGCCCCAGCATTTT. This codes for CASSDFLESNQPQHF. The whole variable domain, filled in from reference TRBV2 and TRBJ1-5, reads EPEVTQTPSHQVTQMGQEVILRCVPISNHLYFYWYRQILGQKVEFLVSFYNNEISEKSEIFDDQFSVERPDGSNFTLKIRSTKLEDSAMYFCASSDFLESNQPQHFGDGTRLSIL.